These T cell receptor beta chains were read from a single sample in a study of blood T cell repertoires in COVID-19. TCRdb keeps only in-frame clones here, not all; method: immunoSEQ multiplex PCR. The table includes about 280,000 clones, roughly nine tenths detected once. The sequenced sample consisted of peripheral blood. The receptors here all came from a man between 50 and 59 years old with acute or convalescent COVID-19. Both conserved end residues are part of each CDR3.

J gene: TRBJ1-2
V gene: TRBV7-2
CDR3 protein: CASSFIQDYGYTF

J gene: TRBJ1-5
V gene: TRBV21-1
CDR3 protein: CASSKFPEYSNQPQHF

J gene: TRBJ2-1
V gene: TRBV7-3
CDR3 protein: CASSLTGLAGSVLNEQFF

J gene: TRBJ2-1
V gene: TRBV4-1
CDR3 protein: CASSQDQRTSSYNEQFF

J gene: TRBJ1-2
V gene: TRBV20-1
CDR3 protein: CSASTGGDYGYTF

J gene: TRBJ1-4
V gene: TRBV5-1
CDR3 protein: CASSPDRGPEKLFF

J gene: TRBJ2-5
V gene: TRBV24-1
CDR3 protein: CATSEGGVETQYF

J gene: TRBJ2-3
V gene: TRBV6-4
CDR3 protein: CASSLYGAISTDTQYF

J gene: TRBJ1-2
V gene: TRBV15
CDR3 protein: CATSREGQPSNYGYTF

J gene: TRBJ1-1
V gene: TRBV24-1
CDR3 protein: CATSDSTGRAFF

J gene: TRBJ2-7
V gene: TRBV4-1
CDR3 protein: CASSPMGQGAIYEQYF

J gene: TRBJ1-2
V gene: TRBV30
CDR3 protein: CAWTLKGGVGYTF

J gene: TRBJ2-2
V gene: TRBV7-3
CDR3 protein: CASGDFGGGELFF

J gene: TRBJ2-7
V gene: TRBV27
CDR3 protein: CASSPGGRPYEQYF

J gene: TRBJ2-1
V gene: TRBV7-6
CDR3 protein: CASTPSRGNEQFF

J gene: TRBJ2-5
V gene: TRBV11-2
CDR3 protein: CASSPPGYGTQYF